In its sample, the clone carrying this T cell receptor beta chain was seen many times. Its antigen is not identified. With the library built for alpha chains, this beta chain is off target and its frequency is not meaningful. Via MiXCR, TCRdb re-called the 5' RACE reads, giving one row per CDR3 protein. The sample holds under 13,000 distinct CDR3 sequences, 6.5% to 8.5% seen once. This entry is derived from a study of spatial heterogeneity in lung cancer. Study details: Within tumor regions, the number of TCR transcripts tracked closely with a T cell module score obtained from matched bulk RNA-seq. A unique TCR and UMI combination showed up more than ten times in raw reads, on average.

General study findings and limits: Tumor T-cell coverage was an estimated 7% or so for alpha and roughly 12% for beta chains. Mutation counts in tumors were tracked by counts of expanded intratumoral alpha and beta TCRs.

The germline CDR1 and CDR2 sequences are MNHEY and SVGEGT. V lost 4 bases to trimming and J lost 4 bases; unmatched junction nucleotides: 10. CDR3 length: 16 amino acids. As for time point: sample taken at primary tumor resection. The starting material was lung tumor tissue, obtained at surgery. The clonotype was recovered from a female donor with early-stage non-small cell lung cancer. V is TRBV6-2 or TRBV6-3 and J is TRBJ2-1; TRBD1 aligns across 7 bases. The CDR3, as DNA: TGTGCCAGCAGTTCCCCCGGGACAGCCTTTTACAATGAGCAGTTCTTC. It is translated as CASSSPGTAFYNEQFF.